A single sample gave rise to the 19 T cell receptor beta chains below, sequenced in a study of blood T cell repertoires in COVID-19. Method: immunoSEQ multiplex PCR; TCRdb's copy keeps in-frame clones and lacks some. The sample includes around 190,000 clones, about 76% of them seen just once. The sample taken for sequencing was peripheral blood. The receptors come from a woman in her 50s with active or convalescent COVID-19.

The genes are TRBV7-3 and TRBJ1-1; no reliable D call. The CDR3 is made up of 13 amino acids. The germline gives CDR1 SGHTA, CDR2 FQGTGA. The V gene lost 3 bases and the J gene lost 1 base, with 6 bases spanning the gap. The CDR3 nucleotides are TGTGCCAGCAGCTTCGCCAGGAACACTGAAGCTTTCTTT. Translating gives CASSFARNTEAFF. Complete variable domain (other parts from reference TRBV7-3 and TRBJ1-1): GAGVSQTPSNKVTEKGKYVELRCDPISGHTALYWYRQSLGQGPEFLIYFQGTGAADDSGLPNDRFFAVRPEGSVSTLKIQRTERGDSAVYLCASSFARNTEAFFGQGTRLTVV.

The chain has TRBV30 and TRBJ2-1, with D possibly TRBD2 on 5 matching bases. CDR3 length: 12 residues. The V gene lost 1 base and the J gene lost 6 bases, with 7 bases spanning the gap. Germline assignment: CDR1 GTSNPN and CDR2 SVGIG (reference sequence). CDR3 loop: CAWSGLPNEQFF. DNA of the CDR3: TGTGCCTGGAGTGGACTACCCAATGAGCAGTTCTTC.

Remarks on this clone: A much more abundant neighbour one base away suggests this may be a read error. The chain combines TRBV12-3 or TRBV12-4 with TRBJ1-2, with 7 bases matching TRBD1. This CDR3 is 13 amino acids long. The V gene end was trimmed by 6 bases and the J gene end by 2 bases; junction bases not matched to a gene: 3. CDR3 protein: CASSQTGNYGYTF. CDR3 DNA: TGTGCCAGCAGCCAGACAGGGAACTATGGCTACACCTTC.

DNA of the CDR3: TGCGCCAGCAGTCAACGGGCAGGGGGTAAACTCGGCTATGGCTACACCTTC. It specifies CASSQRAGGKLGYGYTF. The chain couples TRBV23-1 to TRBJ1-2; 7 nucleotides line up with TRBD1. TRBV23-1 is an ORF, and what it does is uncertain. The ends lost 2 bases at V and 4 bases at J; junction bases unmatched: 13. The CDR3 extends over 17 amino acids.

This clone appeared a few times. This chain connects TRBV3-1 (or the pseudogene TRBV3-2) to TRBJ1-4; D remains ambiguous. Trimming shortened V by 4 bases and J by 0 bases, and 9 bases separated the two germline ends. Germline V lookup: CDR1 LGHDT, CDR2 YNNKEL (reference sequence). This CDR3 is 15 amino acids long. CDR3 sequence reads: CASSRNYATNEKLFF. In DNA form, the CDR3 reads TGTGCCAGCAGCCGAAACTATGCAACTAATGAAAAACTGTTTTTT.

The V and J genes are TRBV7-9 and TRBJ2-1; 10 nucleotides match TRBD2. Unmatched junction bases numbered 9, after V lost 5 bases and J lost 8 bases. The germline gives CDR1 SEHNR, CDR2 FQNEAQ (reference sequence). This CDR3 region has 15 residues. Here the CDR3 DNA reads TGTGCCAGCAGCACTACTAGCGGGACGGTCCATGAGCAGTTCTTC. Translation: CASSTTSGTVHEQFF.

At least ten counts were recorded for this clone. Other DNA sequences in this specimen translate into the identical CDR3. The CDR3 reads CASSPGQGTEAFF. CDR3 sequence (DNA): TGTGCCAGCTCACCGGGACAGGGAACTGAAGCTTTCTTT. The chain uses TRBV18 and TRBJ1-1; the match to TRBD1 covers 9 bases. CDR3 length equals 13 residues. The germline V gene has CDR1 KGHSH and CDR2 LQKENI. After removal of 3 bases from V and 5 bases from J, the junction contained 1 base not matched to a gene.

This chain uses TRBV21-1 with TRBJ2-1; no check of the table's D call, TRBD2, against the DNA was made. TRBV21-1 is termed a pseudogene. The CDR3 sequence is 17 residues long. The CDR3 protein is CASSKAGEGSSYNEQFF. The DNA for the CDR3 is TGTGCCAGCAGCAAAGCAGGCGAGGGCAGCTCCTACAATGAGCAGTTCTTC.

The V gene is TRBV7-9, the J gene TRBJ1-2; 8 bases are a match to TRBD1. V gave up 4 bases and J gave up 4 bases; unmatched junction bases: 5. The CDR3 loop spans 14 amino acids. The germline V gene encodes CDR1 SEHNR and CDR2 FQNEAQ (reference sequence). The CDR3 DNA is TGTGCCAGCAGCTCGGACAGGGTTGGCTATGGCTACACCTTC. Protein: CASSSDRVGYGYTF.

The rearrangement links TRBV5-6 to TRBJ2-1; 10 bases match TRBD2. Losses at the gene ends were 4 bases for V and 9 bases for J; bases not matched to a gene: 4. In germline, CDR1 is SGHDT, CDR2 YYEEEE. The CDR3 is 13 residues long. CDR3 bases: TGTGCCAGCAGCCCTAGCGGGAGCAGTGAGCAGTTCTTC. It codes for CASSPSGSSEQFF.

The gene calls are TRBV5-1 and TRBJ2-5; tentative D call: TRBD1 (5 bases). The CDR3 is 13 amino acids. The V gene's germline CDR1 is SGHRS and CDR2 YFSETQ. V dropped 4 bases and J dropped 5 bases, with 12 bases sitting between them. The DNA for the CDR3 is TGCGCCAGCAGCCCCCAGGGTTCGGAGACCCAGTACTTC. It yields the protein CASSPQGSETQYF.

The rearrangement links TRBV3-1 (or the pseudogene TRBV3-2) to TRBJ2-7, with D maybe TRBD1 (6 bases). V lost 5 bases and J lost 1, with 12 bases in between. The CDR3 loop spans 14 amino acids. The V gene's germline CDR1 is LGHDT and CDR2 YNNKEL (reference sequence). The CDR3 DNA sequence: TGTGCCAGCAGCTCACGGACAGAATCCTACGAGCAGTACTTC. Translation gives CASSSRTESYEQYF.

This clone was observed once. The V call is TRBV29-1, the J call TRBJ1-2; 7 nucleotides line up with TRBD1. CDR1 is SQVTM, CDR2 ANQGSEA, per germline. The CDR3 consists of 13 residues. The J segment lost 3 bases and the V segment lost 7 bases, leaving 8 bases of the junction unmatched. CDR3 protein: CSATLTGDYGYTF. The CDR3 DNA sequence: TGCAGCGCTACCCTAACAGGGGACTATGGCTACACCTTC.

As to this clone: The sample contains more than one DNA sequence encoding this CDR3. CDR3 nucleotides: TGTGCCAGCAGCGTAGGAGGACTAGCGGGGGACGAGCAGTACTTC. Translation: CASSVGGLAGDEQYF. V usage is TRBV9 and J usage is TRBJ2-7; 13 bases line up with TRBD2. CDR1 and CDR2 from the germline V gene are SGDLS and YYNGEE. The CDR3 loop spans 15 amino acids. Germline trimming cut 0 bases from V and 5 bases from J; bases unmatched to any gene: 2. Variable domain in full (rest from reference TRBV9 and TRBJ2-7): DSGVTQTPKHLITATGQRVTLRCSPRSGDLSVYWYQQSLDQGLQFLIQYYNGEERAKGNILERFSAQQFPDLHSELNLSSLELGDSALYFCASSVGGLAGDEQYFGPGTRLTVT.

The rearrangement joins TRBV5-1 to TRBJ1-3, with unresolved D. The CDR3 totals 17 residues. V shed 4 bases and J shed 0 bases, with 17 bases lying between them. CDR1 and CDR2 (germline): SGHRS, YFSETQ. The CDR3 bases are TGCGCCAGCAGCGAAAAACAACAGTCCTACTCTGGAAACACCATATATTTT. It is translated as CASSEKQQSYSGNTIYF.

The J gene is TRBJ2-7, the V gene TRBV7-8; 8 bases agree with TRBD1. This CDR3 spans 17 amino acids. J was trimmed by 6 bases and V by 2 bases; bases with no gene match: 15. CDR1 and CDR2 (germline): SGHVS, FQNEAQ. This CDR3 is CASSLIRGAGGEPEQYF. The CDR3 coding sequence is TGTGCCAGCAGCTTAATAAGGGGAGCAGGGGGCGAGCCCGAGCAGTACTTC.

The rearrangement joins TRBV27 to TRBJ2-3; D not certain. Deletions cut 4 bases from V and 2 bases from J, with 7 bases between. The CDR3 is 13 amino acids. The germline CDR1 and CDR2 sequences are MNHEY and SMNVEV (reference sequence). DNA for the CDR3: TGTGCCAGCAGTTCCTTATACACAGATACGCAGTATTTT. This encodes CASSSLYTDTQYF.

This chain links TRBV7-9 with TRBJ2-2, with D possibly matching TRBD2 (6 bases). The germline V and J ends were trimmed by 4 bases and 4 bases, with 16 bases remaining between them. CDR1 and CDR2 from the germline V gene are SEHNR and FQNEAQ (reference sequence). The CDR3 loop spans 16 amino acids. The CDR3 bases are TGTGCCAGCAGCTCTACGGGACTCTCAGTCACCGGGGAGCTGTTTTTT. Protein: CASSSTGLSVTGELFF.

The V and J genes are TRBV28 and TRBJ2-1; 8 nucleotides agree with TRBD2. Trimming at V came to 6 bases and at J to 0 bases, leaving 7 bases not matched to a gene. There are 16 residues in the CDR3. The V gene's germline CDR1 is MDHEN and CDR2 SYDVKM. As DNA, the CDR3 is TGTGCCAGCAGCTCTAGCGGGCGAAGCTCCTACAATGAGCAGTTCTTC. The encoded protein is CASSSSGRSSYNEQFF.